The 13 T cell receptor beta chains below come from one sample, sequenced in a study of shared clonotypes between healthy human individuals (dated by TCRdb to the early 2020s). CD8 naive samples consisted of CD45RO-negative cells that were positively selected for CCR7, yielding a CD45RA+CCR7+ population without TemRA cells. The receptor library was made with the immunoSEQ multiplex PCR assay. As stored in TCRdb, this immuneACCESS dataset retains in-frame rearrangements with V and J assigned. A fraction of the clones does not appear; measured against another copy, unresolved V genes explain less than half of the discrepancy, and the remainder lacks a known reason. A total of some 630,000 clones appear in this sample, 95% to 97% of them only once. Jointly, the top ten make up approximately 0.12% of the sample. The sequencing input was naive CD8+ T cells sorted from blood. The sample's cell subset or site label, in plain terms: CD45RA+CCR7+. These receptors were obtained from a woman between 25 and 40 years old in good health.

This chain links TRBV28 with TRBJ2-5; D perhaps matches TRBD2 (6 bases). The last part of the DNA fits TRBJ2-7 better; the J call may be wrong. CDR3 size: 13 residues. CDR1 is MDHEN, CDR2 SYDVKM, per germline. The CDR3 DNA follows: TGTGCCAGCAGTTTAGGGACTCACGACGAGCAGTACTTC. This translates into CASSLGTHDEQYF.

The gene calls are TRBV27 and TRBJ2-7; the match to TRBD2 covers 14 bases. The CDR3 has 15 amino acids. The V segment lost 4 bases and the J segment 6 bases; nucleotides outside the gene matches: 5. Germline CDR1 and CDR2: MNHEY and SMNVEV (reference sequence). In DNA form, the CDR3 reads TGTGCCAGCAGTTCCGGGACTAGCGGGAGTACCGAGCAGTACTTC. Its translation is CASSSGTSGSTEQYF.

This chain joins TRBV7-9 and TRBJ1-2; D ambiguous. The germline V gene has CDR1 SEHNR and CDR2 FQNEAQ (reference sequence). This CDR3 comprises 15 residues. The ends were cut back, 0 bases at V and 0 bases at J, with 8 bases in the middle. Here the CDR3 reads CASSLARESNYGYTF. The CDR3 bases are TGTGCCAGCAGCTTAGCGCGGGAATCTAACTATGGCTACACCTTC.

This clone was seen just once. The rearrangement uses TRBV4-2 and TRBJ2-5, with D possibly TRBD2 on 5 matching bases. Looked up from germline, CDR1 is LGHNA and CDR2 is YNFKEQ. Trimming cost V 0 bases and J 1 base, with 9 bases left between them. The length of the CDR3 is 15 residues. In DNA form, the CDR3 reads TGTGCCAGCAGCCAAGATGGAGCGGCCCAAGAGACCCAGTACTTC. Translation: CASSQDGAAQETQYF.

This clone showed up just once. V gene TRBV10-3 combines with J gene TRBJ1-3; the match to TRBD1 covers 7 bases. CDR1 and CDR2 (germline): ENHRY, SYGVKD. J lost 4 bases, V lost 0 bases, and 12 bases had no gene match. This CDR3 region has 18 residues. The DNA of the CDR3 is TGTGCCATCAGTGAGTCGATCCGACAGGGTGTCGCCGGAAACACCATATATTTT. This sequence encodes CAISESIRQGVAGNTIYF.

This sequence joins TRBV18 and TRBJ2-1; D possibly corresponds to TRBD1 (8 bases). In germline, CDR1 is KGHSH, CDR2 LQKENI. CDR3 length equals 16 residues. V was pared by 4 bases and J by 6 bases, with 19 bases between. The CDR3 DNA follows: TGTGCCAGCTCACGCACAGGGGGGGAGGGCGTCAATGAGCAGTTCTTC. Its protein product is CASSRTGGEGVNEQFF.

The gene calls are TRBV28 and TRBJ1-1; no reliable D call. Germline V CDR1 and CDR2: MDHEN, SYDVKM. The V end was cut by 2 bases, the J end by 1 base, with 11 bases between. This CDR3 is built from 15 residues. The CDR3 here is CASSLDVGTNTEAFF. CDR3 DNA: TGTGCCAGCAGTTTAGATGTAGGAACGAACACTGAAGCTTTCTTT.

This clone was seen just once. The chain employs TRBV29-1 and TRBJ2-2, with no clear D. The V gene's germline CDR1 is SQVTM and CDR2 ANQGSEA. V was trimmed by 0 bases and J by 3 bases, leaving 2 bases between them. The CDR3 is made up of 12 amino acids. In DNA, the CDR3 is TGCAGCGTTGAAGAGGACACCGGGGAGCTGTTTTTT. Amino acid sequence: CSVEEDTGELFF.

The chain combines TRBV4-1 with TRBJ2-7; 10 bases agree with TRBD2. V lost 6 bases and J lost 5; bases outside the gene matches: 7. The CDR3 totals 14 residues. Per germline, CDR1 MGHRA and CDR2 YSYEKL. The CDR3 loop reads CASRLAGSRDEQYF. CDR3 sequence (DNA): TGCGCCAGCAGACTAGCGGGATCCCGGGACGAGCAGTACTTC.

CDR3 DNA: TGTGCCAGCAGGGGCCTGTCAGATACGCAGTATTTT. It encodes CASRGLSDTQYF. This chain uses TRBV27 with TRBJ2-3, with unresolved D. CDR1 is MNHEY, CDR2 SMNVEV, per germline (reference sequence). Trimming left V 6 bases short and J 4 bases short, with 8 bases between. The CDR3 loop spans 12 amino acids.

The chain recombines TRBV28 with TRBJ2-7, with 7 bases that match TRBD1. Germline V gene sequence: CDR1 MDHEN, CDR2 SYDVKM. This CDR3 is 13 amino acids long. Unmatched junction bases numbered 2, after V lost 2 bases and J lost 4 bases. The CDR3 loop is CASSLNRGYEQYF. DNA of the CDR3: TGTGCCAGCAGTTTAAACAGGGGATACGAGCAGTACTTC. The full variable domain, its missing parts supplied by reference TRBV28 and TRBJ2-7, is DVKVTQSSRYLVKRTGEKVFLECVQDMDHENMFWYRQDPGLGLRLIYFSYDVKMKEKGDIPEGYSVSREKKERFSLILESASTNQTSMYLCASSLNRGYEQYFGPGTRLTVT.

The chain combines TRBV29-1 with TRBJ2-2; TRBD1 matches 7 bases. The CDR3 consists of 13 residues. Germline V gives CDR1 SQVTM, CDR2 ANQGSEA. CDR3 in amino acids: CSSRDSNTGELFF. In DNA, the CDR3 is TGCAGTTCGAGGGACAGTAACACCGGGGAGCTGTTTTTT.

J is TRBJ2-1 and V is TRBV2; D gene ambiguous. The CDR3 covers 14 residues. Between the trimmed V and J ends, which lost 8 bases and 2 bases, there was a span of 13 bases. Germline V gene sequence: CDR1 SNHLY, CDR2 FYNNEI. CDR3 residues: CASGPRLAYNEQFF. The CDR3 DNA sequence: TGTGCCAGCGGTCCGAGGCTCGCCTACAATGAGCAGTTCTTC.